The entry that follows covers one T cell receptor (beta chain) sequence. The data are from a study of blood T cell repertoires in COVID-19. Study in general: There were acute and convalescent COVID-19 samples, and they came from the United States, Italy and Spain.

V lost 0 bases and J lost 4, with 6 bases in between. The CDR3 extends over 12 amino acids. Germline CDR1 SQVTM, CDR2 ANQGSEA. Sequencing was performed with immunoSEQ multiplex PCR; in TCRdb, only in-frame clones are kept and a portion is missing. The repertoire holds about 220,000 clones, roughly 90% seen once, with around 3.5% in the top ten. Cohorts were assigned according to the clinical history that participants reported. The TCR sequence derives from a woman in her thirties or forties with acute COVID-19. The V gene is TRBV29-1, the J gene TRBJ1-2; D perhaps matches TRBD1 (6 bases). Material for sequencing was PBMCs or T cells enriched from blood (not recorded which). CDR3 protein: CSVEEGAYGYTF. The CDR3 DNA reads as TGCAGCGTTGAAGAGGGGGCCTATGGCTACACCTTC.